This T cell receptor (beta chain) was identified in a study of CXCR3-negative and CXCR3-positive naive CD8 T cells. CDR3 length: 14 amino acids. CDR1 is MNHEY and CDR2 is SVGAGI in the germline V gene. UMI-labeled TRB cDNA libraries were prepared by 5' RACE. TCRdb reprocessed the 5' RACE reads and stores each CDR3 protein as one record, lacking DNA. The sample shows about 60,000 distinct CDR3 sequences, and roughly 0.73% sits with its ten largest clones. Points on this clonotype: Its antigen is as yet unknown.

General observations from the study: CXCR3-negative naive cells had less hydrophobic TRB CDR3s than did CXCR3-positive naive cells.

Sequencing was carried out using naive CXCR3+ CD8+ T cells from blood. Subset specified: CD45RO-CCR7+CD27+CD95- naive CD8+ T cells expressing CXCR3 (TNR3+). This receptor was identified in a human donor in good health. Some clones in this sample may be carry-over from other donors' samples. J is TRBJ2-5 and V is TRBV6-5. This CDR3 reads CASSYGRFQETQYF.